This TCR beta chain was found in a study of CD8+ T cells in alopecia areata (dated by TCRdb to the late 2010s). In terms of the full investigation: High-throughput TCRbeta sequencing was used to examine T cell clonal expansion in alopecia areata in both the C3H/HeJ mouse model and human patients. Human TCRbeta sequencing covered scalp tissue and sorted CD4+ and CD8+ peripheral blood T cells from patchy and totalis/universalis alopecia areata patients and healthy controls. Clonality in the scalp was compared among normal scalp (n=4), patchy alopecia areata scalp (n=8), and alopecia totalis/universalis scalp (n=8). The RNA source kit depended on sample type: the PAXgene miRNA kit for fixed scalp, the miRNeasy kit for PBMCs, and the RNeasy kit for mouse skin. TCRbeta CDR3 regions were amplified by immunoSEQ multiplex PCR using 35 Vbeta forward and 13 Jbeta reverse primers.

PBMCs were separated by density centrifugation and stained for CD3, CD4 and CD8, after which CD4+ and CD8+ T cells were sorted on a FACSAria. Scalp biopsies and blood samples were obtained from unaffected controls. Library method: the immunoSEQ multiplex PCR assay. RNA was extracted from all samples and reverse transcribed into cDNA as template for TCR sequencing. First-strand cDNA was synthesized with SuperScript III using a 2:1 mix of oligo-dT and random hexamers. A synthetic immune receptor repertoire was used to assess amplification bias, and residual bias was removed computationally. The paper's data handling went like this. Raw reads were preprocessed to remove errors, and CDR3 was defined according to IMGT conventions as the region from the conserved cysteine to phenylalanine. Clonality was calculated as 1 minus Shannon entropy normalized by log2 of the number of productive unique TCRs. Scalp TCRbeta sequences were cross-referenced with sorted blood CD4 and CD8 repertoires so that the CD4 or CD8 identity of scalp clones could be inferred. Imported from immuneACCESS, the table was reduced by TCRdb to in-frame sequences with V and J called. These copies leave out some clones; in studies compared against another copy, an unresolved V gene accounts for under half, and the cause of the remainder is not known. That table supplies the V and J calls and clone size; D and trimming were determined from the DNA. The sample table records 110,000 or so clones; 45% to 70% of these occur just once. Under 25% of the sample lies in the top ten.

Including cysteine and phenylalanine, the CDR3 has 15 amino acids. Solely the CDR3 DNA is kept, with 45 bases framed from the first base. Germline trimming: 2 bases from V, 4 bases from J; junction bases outside gene matches: 9. According to the germline V gene, CDR1 reads SQVTM and CDR2 reads ANQGSEA. Comments on this clone: Its antigen specificity is not known. Per-base qualities were not stored, and no clone one base away is much larger.

The investigation overall reported the following: Shared TCR sequences between patients were less evident than in mice, which may be partly attributable to HLA diversity in the patient population. Compared with normal scalp, lesional scalp, particularly in alopecia totalis/universalis, had higher clonality and more expanded CD8+ clones, which suggests antigenic drive. Resident alphabeta T cells in normal human skin are also sequenced, complicating scalp TCR repertoire analysis, unlike mouse skin dominated by gammadelta T cells.

The source is a human donor in good health. What was sequenced was CD8+ T cells sorted from blood. The chain is encoded by TRBV29-1 joined to TRBJ1-2; TRBD1 aligns with 8 central bases. The CDR3: CSVEYSGGAGYGYTF. In nucleotide form, the sequence is TGCAGCGTTGAATACTCAGGGGGCGCGGGCTATGGCTACACCTTC.